This T cell receptor beta chain appears in the sequencing data of a study of CD8 T cells in ankylosing spondylitis. General study findings and limits: Seemingly characteristic of ankylosing spondylitis blood was a TCR beta motif consisting of about 8 highly homologous variants.

Trimming cost V 1 base and J 5 bases, with 9 bases left between them. The CDR3 loop spans 13 amino acids. MiXCR was run by TCRdb on the 5' RACE reads, yielding one entry per CDR3 protein. The table includes some 140,000 distinct CDR3 sequences, 5.5% to 7.5% detected once. This clonotype has a count of ten or more. Its target is unknown. The TCR sequence derives from a female donor with ankylosing spondylitis or in good health (not recorded which). This chain connects TRBV12-3 or TRBV12-4 to TRBJ2-7, with a tentative D call TRBD1 (6 bases). The specimen sequenced was blood, either unsorted or a sorted T cell fraction (not recorded which). The DNA for the CDR3 is TGTGCCAGCAGTTTAGGACAGGTCAACGAGCAGTACTTC. It is translated as CASSLGQVNEQYF.